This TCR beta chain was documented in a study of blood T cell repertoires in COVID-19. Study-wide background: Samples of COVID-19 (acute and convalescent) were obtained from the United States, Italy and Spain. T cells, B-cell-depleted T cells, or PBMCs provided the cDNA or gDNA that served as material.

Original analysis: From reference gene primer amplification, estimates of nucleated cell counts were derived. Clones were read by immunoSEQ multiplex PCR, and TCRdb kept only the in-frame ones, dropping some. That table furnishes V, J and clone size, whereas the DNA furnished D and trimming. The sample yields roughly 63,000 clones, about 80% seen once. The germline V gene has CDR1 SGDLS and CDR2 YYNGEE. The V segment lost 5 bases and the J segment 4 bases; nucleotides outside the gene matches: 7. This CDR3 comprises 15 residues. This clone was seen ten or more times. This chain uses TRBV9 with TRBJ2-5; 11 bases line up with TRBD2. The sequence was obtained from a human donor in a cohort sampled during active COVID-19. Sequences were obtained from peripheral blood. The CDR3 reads CASSTLAGGPETQYF. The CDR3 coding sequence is TGTGCCAGCAGTACTCTAGCGGGAGGTCCAGAGACCCAGTACTTC.